This T cell receptor (beta chain) is from a study of T-cell reconstitution after alpha-beta-depleted transplantation in children. V shed 6 bases and J shed 1 base, with 13 bases lying between them. CDR3 length: 16 residues. For TCRbeta, the library was prepared with unique molecular identifiers. TCRdb re-analysed the PCR reads in MiXCR, keeping a single row per CDR3 protein. The sample yields roughly 500,000 distinct CDR3 sequences, around a third seen once. This sequence joins TRBV12-3 or TRBV12-4 and TRBJ2-6, with D possibly TRBD1 on 6 matching bases. The input for sequencing was PBMCs from the stem cell graft donor, taken from the stem cell graft. The sequence was collected from a human donor who donated a stem cell graft to a child with aplastic anemia. CDR3 in amino acids: CASRPHRVSGANVLTF. CDR3 coding DNA: TGTGCCAGCAGGCCACACAGGGTTTCTGGGGCCAACGTCCTGACTTTC.